Sequencing of this TCR beta chain was carried out in a study of T cell changes during pregnancy in multiple sclerosis. The CDR3 contains 18 residues. The junction had 8 bases not matched to a gene; V was cut back by 5 bases and J by 0 bases. CDR1 is SEHNR and CDR2 is FQNEAQ in the germline V gene (reference sequence). Sequenced by immunoSEQ multiplex PCR; TCRdb stores in-frame clones only, minus some. Of 40,000 to 50,000 clones in the sample, around 90% were seen once. Sequenced here: CD8+ T cells from peripheral blood mononuclear cells, sampled in the first trimester of pregnancy. The clonotype was recovered from a female donor with multiple sclerosis, enrolled in a pregnancy study. This chain uses TRBV7-9 with TRBJ2-7, with 15 bases lining up with TRBD2. The CDR3 DNA sequence: TGTGCCAGCAGCCCGGGACTAGCGGGGGGCCTTAACTCCTACGAGCAGTACTTC. Encoded protein: CASSPGLAGGLNSYEQYF.